The 4 T cell receptor beta chains given below trace back to one sample, sequenced in a study of blood T cell repertoires in COVID-19 (dated by TCRdb to about 2020). The library was built by means of the immunoSEQ multiplex PCR assay. In TCRdb, the immuneACCESS table is reduced to in-frame sequences with V and J assigned. These tables do not hold every clone; where another copy was compared, an unresolved V gene accounts for under half, and the others remain unexplained. The sample table holds roughly 200,000 clones, of which roughly nine tenths were seen once. Together, the top ten hold 20% to 25% of the sample. The specimen sequenced was PBMCs or T cells enriched from blood (not recorded which). These receptors originate from a woman in her thirties or forties in a cohort exposed to, infected with or recovered from COVID-19 (not recorded which).

The chain joins TRBV12-3 or TRBV12-4 to TRBJ2-3, with D perhaps matching TRBD1 (6 bases). The V end lost 7 bases, the J end lost 4 bases, and 9 bases lay between the germline ends. This CDR3 is 12 amino acids long. CDR3 in DNA: TGTGCCAGCAATTACAGGGCAGATACGCAGTATTTT. This translates into CASNYRADTQYF.

The V gene is TRBV2, the J gene TRBJ2-7; the match to TRBD2 covers 11 bases. The junction had 7 bases not matched to a gene; V was cut back by 7 bases and J by 5 bases. The CDR3 runs to 14 residues. Germline CDR1 is SNHLY and CDR2 is FYNNEI. The CDR3 loop is CASKPTSGRDEQYF. The CDR3 DNA reads as TGTGCCAGCAAGCCAACTAGCGGGAGAGACGAGCAGTACTTC.

A word on this clone: A much larger clone sits a single nucleotide away, making a read error possible. The same CDR3 arises from other DNA sequences in this sample as well. The CDR3: CASSFGGSTEAFF. The DNA for the CDR3 is TGTGCCAGCAGTTTCGGAGGGAGCACTGAAGCTTTCTTT. The rearrangement links TRBV27 to TRBJ1-1; D unclear. The CDR3 length is 13 residues. V was clipped by 3 bases and J by 4 bases, with 9 bases between them. Germline V CDR1 and CDR2: MNHEY, SMNVEV (reference sequence).

CDR3 DNA: TGTGCCAGTACGGCAGGACTAGCGGGAGGGCCCGAGACCCAGTACTTC. It yields the protein CASTAGLAGGPETQYF. The chain uses TRBV19 and TRBJ2-5; 15 bases match TRBD2. Germline V gene sequence: CDR1 LNHDA, CDR2 SQIVND (reference sequence). V lost 7 bases to trimming and J lost 5 bases; unmatched junction nucleotides: 8. The CDR3 is made up of 16 amino acids.